Below, 26 T cell receptor beta chains from the same sample are listed, as sequenced in a study of cytomegalovirus exposure and HLA in healthy donors. Use of 60 Vbeta and 13 Jbeta primers characterized the PCR. Method: immunoSEQ multiplex PCR; TCRdb's copy keeps in-frame clones and lacks some. The sample holds 150,000 or so clones; about 78% are singletons and the top ten take under 1.5%. Input material: PBMCs. Receptors originate from a female donor in good health and CMV-seronegative.

V is TRBV28 and J is TRBJ2-7, with D tentatively TRBD1 (7 bases). From germline, CDR1 is MDHEN and CDR2 SYDVKM. This CDR3 has 15 amino acids. V was pared by 2 bases and J by 7 bases, with 18 bases between. The CDR3 loop reads CASSLGGGMRREQYF. As DNA, the CDR3 is TGTGCCAGCAGTTTAGGAGGGGGCATGCGTCGGGAGCAGTACTTC.

This chain uses TRBV4-3 with TRBJ1-1, with unresolved D. The CDR3 sequence is 15 residues long. The germline gives CDR1 LGHNA, CDR2 YSLEER. V lost 0 bases to trimming and J lost 1 base, with 9 bases between them. CDR3 sequence reads: CASSQESAGNTEAFF. Here the CDR3 DNA reads TGCGCCAGCAGCCAAGAATCGGCGGGGAACACTGAAGCTTTCTTT.

This chain uses TRBV15 with TRBJ2-2; D not certain. V shed 5 bases and J shed 4 bases, with 14 bases lying between them. The CDR3 is 15 residues long. Germline V gene sequence: CDR1 LNHNV, CDR2 YYDKDF (reference sequence). CDR3: CATSSLSRVTGELFF. In nucleotides, the CDR3 is TGTGCCACCAGCTCGTTATCTCGAGTCACCGGGGAGCTGTTTTTT.

The genes are TRBV18 and TRBJ1-1; TRBD1 might be the D (5 bases). Between the trimmed V and J ends, which lost 0 bases and 4 bases, there was a span of 9 bases. There are 14 residues in the CDR3. In germline, CDR1 is KGHSH, CDR2 LQKENI. CDR3: CASSPPGRGTEAFF. CDR3 DNA: TGTGCCAGCTCACCACCGGGGCGCGGCACTGAAGCTTTCTTT.

This clone was picked up a small number of times. The chain employs TRBV28 and TRBJ2-2; the match to TRBD2 covers 8 bases. Germline loops: CDR1 MDHEN, CDR2 SYDVKM. CDR3 size: 15 residues. Losses at the gene ends were 5 bases for V and 2 bases for J; bases not matched to a gene: 4. CDR3 DNA sequence: TGTGCCAGCAGTCTCGGACTAGCAAACACCGGGGAGCTGTTTTTT. As protein: CASSLGLANTGELFF.

This clone was seen a single time. The chain carries TRBV13 and TRBJ1-1, with D perhaps matching TRBD1 (6 bases). Trimming cost V 6 bases and J 5 bases, with 25 bases left between them. The CDR3 length is 17 residues. In germline, CDR1 is PRHDT, CDR2 FYEKMQ (reference sequence). CDR3 region: CASSSRPGGAWKTEAFF. DNA for the CDR3: TGTGCCAGCAGTTCCCGTCCGGGGGGCGCTTGGAAAACTGAAGCTTTCTTT. The full variable domain, completed using reference TRBV13 and TRBJ1-1, is AAGVIQSPRHLIKEKRETATLKCYPIPRHDTVYWYQQGPGQDPQFLISFYEKMQSDKGSIPDRFSAQQFSDYHSELNMSSLELGDSALYFCASSSRPGGAWKTEAFFGQGTRLTVV.

V is TRBV7-9 and J is TRBJ2-5; D perhaps matches TRBD2 (6 bases). The CDR3 is made up of 15 amino acids. The V and J ends lost 5 bases and 3 bases respectively, with 16 bases between them. Germline V gene sequence: CDR1 SEHNR, CDR2 FQNEAQ (reference sequence). The CDR3 DNA follows: TGTGCCAGCAGCCCCATCTGGACTACGGAAGAGACCCAGTACTTC. It is translated as CASSPIWTTEETQYF.

The chain couples TRBV14 to TRBJ2-7, with 10 bases fitting TRBD1. The CDR3 covers 13 residues. CDR1 is SGHDN, CDR2 FVKESK, per germline. With V trimmed by 6 bases and J by 7 bases, 6 bases remained unmatched. The CDR3 region has the DNA TGTGCCAGCAGGGGACAGGGGTCGGAAGAGCAGTACTTC. Protein: CASRGQGSEEQYF.

The chain uses TRBV19 and TRBJ2-1, with 15 bases fitting TRBD2. Germline V CDR1 and CDR2: LNHDA, SQIVND (reference sequence). This CDR3 has 15 amino acids. Germline trimming cut 9 bases from V and 10 bases from J; bases unmatched to any gene: 10. CDR3 in DNA: TGTGCCAGCCTCCCTCCGGGACTAGCGGGAGGCGAGCAGTTCTTC. Translation gives CASLPPGLAGGEQFF.

This clone was seen just once. At one boundary the junction diverges from the germline segment, which might be a read error. The J gene is TRBJ2-1, the V gene TRBV29-1; 7 nucleotides agree with TRBD2. Germline lookup yields CDR1 SQVTM and CDR2 ANQGSEA. The CDR3 contains 16 residues. The CDR3 DNA follows: TGCAGCGTCGAAGGCGCTAGCGGATTTTACTACAATGAGCAGTTCTTC. Translating it yields CSVEGASGFYYNEQFF.

This chain links TRBV28 with TRBJ1-4, with a weak D call TRBD1 (6 bases). CDR3 length: 15 residues. The germline CDR1 and CDR2 sequences are MDHEN and SYDVKM. V dropped 6 bases and J dropped 4 bases, with 15 bases sitting between them. The CDR3 protein is CASRQGMGVNEKLFF. The CDR3, as DNA: TGTGCCAGCAGGCAGGGGATGGGGGTTAATGAAAAACTGTTTTTT.

V gene TRBV11-1 combines with J gene TRBJ2-1; 8 bases are a match to TRBD2. V shed 2 bases and J 6 bases; nucleotides not matched to a gene: 6. The CDR3 sequence is 15 residues long. Germline CDR1 is SGHAT and CDR2 is FQDESV (reference sequence). For the CDR3, the DNA is TGTGCCAGCAGCTTAAACGGGGGGGGCGGCAATGAGCAGTTCTTC. It is translated as CASSLNGGGGNEQFF.

About this clone: At one end the junction does not follow the germline gene, possibly because of a read error. The chain has TRBV10-3 and TRBJ1-4; D gene unclear. CDR1 and CDR2 from the germline V gene are ENHRY and SYGVKD. There are 14 residues in the CDR3. CDR3 in amino acids: CVISLDIRGEKLFF. The CDR3 DNA reads as TGTGTCATCAGTCTTGACATTCGAGGGGAAAAACTGTTTTTT.

This chain links TRBV6-5 with TRBJ1-2; unclear D gene. CDR1 and CDR2 from the germline V gene are MNHEY and SVGAGI. V lost 4 bases to trimming and J lost 7 bases, with 16 bases between them. This CDR3 comprises 14 residues. CDR3 region: CASSSTGGWGGYTF. CDR3 DNA sequence: TGTGCCAGCAGTTCCACCGGAGGGTGGGGTGGCTACACCTTC.

The genes are TRBV5-6 and TRBJ1-4; D uncertain. Trimming removed 0 bases at V and 11 bases at J, with 17 bases between. Per the germline V gene, CDR1 is SGHDT and CDR2 is YYEEEE. The CDR3 is 15 amino acids. CDR3 nucleotide sequence: TGTGCCAGCAGCTTGGCCGCTGGTCCGAGTAGTAAACTGTTTTTT. Translation: CASSLAAGPSSKLFF.

This sequence joins TRBV5-4 and TRBJ2-2; 11 bases are shared with TRBD2. There are 16 residues in the CDR3. Germline trimming cut 4 bases from V and 0 bases from J; bases unmatched to any gene: 2. Germline CDR1 SGHNT, CDR2 YYREEE (reference sequence). The CDR3 loop reads CASSVAGGSNTGELFF. The CDR3 nucleotides read TGTGCCAGCAGCGTAGCGGGAGGGTCGAACACCGGGGAGCTGTTTTTT.

Worth noting for this clone: One end of the junction varies from germline; a read error may be responsible. V is TRBV6-4 and J is TRBJ1-5; possibly TRBD1 for D (5 bases). This CDR3 has 17 amino acids. Per germline, CDR1 MRHNA and CDR2 SNTAGT. Here the CDR3 DNA reads TGTGTCAGCAGTGCCCCGGGAGGGCAGGGAGGAGATCAGCCCCAGCATTTT. It translates to CVSSAPGGQGGDQPQHF.

CDR3 coding DNA: TGTGCCAGCAGTGAAATAGGAGATTCACCCCTCCACTTT. It translates to CASSEIGDSPLHF. The chain carries TRBV6-1 and TRBJ1-6; D gene uncertain. Trimming left V 2 bases short and J 8 bases short, with 7 bases between. This CDR3 has 13 amino acids. Germline V gene data show CDR1 as MNHNS and CDR2 as SASEGT.

The rearrangement links TRBV19 to TRBJ2-4, with TRBD2 matching 11 bases. In germline, CDR1 is LNHDA, CDR2 SQIVND (reference sequence). The CDR3 is 15 residues long. With V trimmed by 3 bases and J by 4 bases, 2 bases remained unmatched. CDR3 sequence: CASSMGTSGKNIQYF. For the CDR3, the DNA is TGTGCCAGTAGTATGGGGACTAGCGGTAAAAACATTCAGTACTTC.

This chain joins TRBV9 and TRBJ2-3; D not certain. V was cut by 0 bases and J by 6 bases, with 8 bases left in between. There are 13 residues in the CDR3. Germline V gives CDR1 SGDLS, CDR2 YYNGEE. For the CDR3, the DNA is TGTGCCAGCAGCGTAGTCCCCCGTGATACGCAGTATTTT. Translated, it gives CASSVVPRDTQYF.

This clone turned up a few times. The rearrangement joins TRBV5-1 to TRBJ2-5; the match to TRBD1 covers 11 bases. The CDR3 loop spans 15 amino acids. V shed 5 bases, J shed 4 bases, and the junction held 7 bases outside the gene matches. Looked up from germline, CDR1 is SGHRS and CDR2 is YFSETQ. The CDR3 is CASRGGQGGAETQYF. DNA for the CDR3: TGCGCCAGCAGAGGGGGACAGGGGGGCGCAGAGACCCAGTACTTC.

This sequence joins TRBV28 and TRBJ1-5; 8 bases match TRBD1. The CDR3 has 14 residues. With 3 bases clipped from V and 6 bases from J, the junction kept 4 bases outside the gene matches. CDR1 is MDHEN, CDR2 SYDVKM, per germline. The CDR3 sequence is CASSFDRGAQPQHF. The CDR3, as DNA: TGTGCCAGCAGTTTTGACAGGGGAGCTCAGCCCCAGCATTTT.

This clone was seen more than once but under ten times. The chain has TRBV10-3 and TRBJ2-7; 11 nucleotides match TRBD2. Trimming removed 3 bases from V and 5 bases from J; junction bases left unmatched: 3. This CDR3 has 14 amino acids. From germline, CDR1 is ENHRY and CDR2 SYGVKD. CDR3 nucleotide sequence: TGTGCCATCAGTGACCTGGGACTAGCGGACGAGCAGTACTTC. Amino acid sequence: CAISDLGLADEQYF.

The V and J genes are TRBV15 and TRBJ2-3; 7 bases line up with TRBD2. The CDR3 extends over 15 amino acids. Trimming at V came to 0 bases and at J to 5 bases, leaving 5 bases not matched to a gene. From germline, CDR1 is LNHNV and CDR2 YYDKDF (reference sequence). This CDR3 is CATSREREWGDTQYF. The CDR3, as DNA: TGTGCCACCAGCAGAGAGCGGGAGTGGGGAGATACGCAGTATTTT.

The chain recombines TRBV5-4 with TRBJ1-1, with 9 nucleotides matching TRBD1. Germline lookup yields CDR1 SGHNT and CDR2 YYREEE (reference sequence). The CDR3 covers 15 residues. The J segment lost 1 base and the V segment lost 0 bases, leaving 1 base of the junction unmatched. As DNA, the CDR3 is TGTGCCAGCAGCTTGGGGGGACAGGGGAACACTGAAGCTTTCTTT. It is translated as CASSLGGQGNTEAFF.

The rearrangement joins TRBV9 to TRBJ1-4, with TRBD1 matching over 11 bases. Germline loops: CDR1 SGDLS, CDR2 YYNGEE. CDR3 length: 15 amino acids. V was clipped by 2 bases and J by 7 bases; unmatched bases: 4. The CDR3 DNA reads TGTGCCAGCAGCGTTTTAGGACAGGGGGCTGAAAAACTGTTTTTT. Residues: CASSVLGQGAEKLFF.